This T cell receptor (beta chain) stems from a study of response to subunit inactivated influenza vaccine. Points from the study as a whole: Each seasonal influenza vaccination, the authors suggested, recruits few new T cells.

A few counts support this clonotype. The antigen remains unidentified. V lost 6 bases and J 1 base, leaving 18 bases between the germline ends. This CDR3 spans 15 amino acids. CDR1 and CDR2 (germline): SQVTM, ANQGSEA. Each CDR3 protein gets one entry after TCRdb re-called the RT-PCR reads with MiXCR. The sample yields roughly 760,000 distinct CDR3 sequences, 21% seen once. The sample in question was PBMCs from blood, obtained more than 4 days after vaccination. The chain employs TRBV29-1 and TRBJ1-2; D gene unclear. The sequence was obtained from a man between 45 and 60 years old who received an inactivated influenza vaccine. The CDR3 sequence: CSVTHLEGGNYGYTF. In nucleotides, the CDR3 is TGCAGCGTGACCCATTTGGAGGGAGGTAACTATGGCTACACCTTC.